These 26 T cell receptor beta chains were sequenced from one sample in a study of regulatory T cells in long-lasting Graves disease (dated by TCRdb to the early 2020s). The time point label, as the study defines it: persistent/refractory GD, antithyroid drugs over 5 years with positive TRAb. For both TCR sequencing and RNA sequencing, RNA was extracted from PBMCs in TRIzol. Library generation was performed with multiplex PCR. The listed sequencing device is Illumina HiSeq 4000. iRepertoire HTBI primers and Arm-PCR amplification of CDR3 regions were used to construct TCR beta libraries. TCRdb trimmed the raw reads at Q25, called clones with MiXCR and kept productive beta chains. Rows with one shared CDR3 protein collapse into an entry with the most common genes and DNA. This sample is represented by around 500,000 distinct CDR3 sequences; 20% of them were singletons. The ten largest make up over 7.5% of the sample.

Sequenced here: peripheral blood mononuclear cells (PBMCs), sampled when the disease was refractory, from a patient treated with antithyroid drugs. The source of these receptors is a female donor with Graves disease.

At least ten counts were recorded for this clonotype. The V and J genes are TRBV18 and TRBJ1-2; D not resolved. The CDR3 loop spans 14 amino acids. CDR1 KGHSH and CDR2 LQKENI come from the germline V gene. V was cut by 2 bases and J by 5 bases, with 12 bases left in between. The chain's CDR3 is CASSPRTGQYGYTF. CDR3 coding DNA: TGTGCCAGCTCACCAAGGACCGGGCAGTATGGCTACACCTTC.

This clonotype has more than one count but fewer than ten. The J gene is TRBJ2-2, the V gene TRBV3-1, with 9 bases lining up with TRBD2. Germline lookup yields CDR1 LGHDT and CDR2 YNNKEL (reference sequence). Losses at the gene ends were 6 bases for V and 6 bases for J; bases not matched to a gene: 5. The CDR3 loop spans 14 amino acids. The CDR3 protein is CASRIAGVAGELFF. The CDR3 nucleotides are TGTGCCAGCAGGATAGCGGGAGTGGCCGGGGAGCTGTTTTTT. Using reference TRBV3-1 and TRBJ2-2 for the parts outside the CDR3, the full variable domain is DTAVSQTPKYLVTQMGNDKSIKCEQNLGHDTMYWYKQDSKKFLKIMFSYNNKELIINETVPNRFSPKSPDKAHLNLHINSLELGDSAVYFCASRIAGVAGELFFGEGSRLTVL.

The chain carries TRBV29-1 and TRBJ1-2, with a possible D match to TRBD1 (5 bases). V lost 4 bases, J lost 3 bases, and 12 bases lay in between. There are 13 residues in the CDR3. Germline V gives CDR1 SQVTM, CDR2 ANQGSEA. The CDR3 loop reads CSVVLGLDYGYTF. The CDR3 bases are TGCAGCGTTGTCCTGGGGCTGGACTATGGCTACACCTTC.

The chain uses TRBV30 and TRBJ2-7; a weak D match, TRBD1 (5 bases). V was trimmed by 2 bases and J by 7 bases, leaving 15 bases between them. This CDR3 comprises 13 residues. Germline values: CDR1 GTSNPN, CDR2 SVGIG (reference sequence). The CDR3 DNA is TGTGCCTGGAGTACCGGACACTTGGTGGAGCAGTACTTC. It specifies CAWSTGHLVEQYF. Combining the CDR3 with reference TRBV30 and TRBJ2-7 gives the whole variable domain SQTIHQWPATLVQPVGSPLSLECTVEGTSNPNLYWYRQAAGRGLQLLFYSVGIGQISSEVPQNLSASRPQDRQFILSSKKLLLSDSGFYLCAWSTGHLVEQYFGPGTRLTVT.

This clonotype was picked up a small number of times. The CDR3 is CASSLGWGDNEQFF. CDR3 nucleotide sequence: TGTGCCAGCAGCTTAGGTTGGGGGGACAATGAGCAGTTCTTC. The chain joins TRBV11-2 to TRBJ2-1, with D perhaps matching TRBD2 (6 bases). The germline V gene encodes CDR1 SGHAT and CDR2 FQNNGV. V lost 1 base and J 5 bases, leaving 9 bases between the germline ends. The CDR3 sequence is 14 residues long.

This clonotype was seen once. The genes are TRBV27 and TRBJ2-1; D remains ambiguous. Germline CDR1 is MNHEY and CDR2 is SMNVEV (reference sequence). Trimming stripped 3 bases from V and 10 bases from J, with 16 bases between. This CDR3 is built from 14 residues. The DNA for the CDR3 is TGTGCCAGCAGTTTCGTCCCCAGCGCAACCGAGCAGTTCTTC. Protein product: CASSFVPSATEQFF.

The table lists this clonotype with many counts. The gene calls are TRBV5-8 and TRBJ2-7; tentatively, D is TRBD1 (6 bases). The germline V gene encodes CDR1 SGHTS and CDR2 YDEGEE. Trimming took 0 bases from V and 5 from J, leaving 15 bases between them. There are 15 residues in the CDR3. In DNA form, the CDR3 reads TGTGCCAGCAGCTTGGCCGGGACAACTCCACACGAGCAGTACTTC. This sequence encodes CASSLAGTTPHEQYF.

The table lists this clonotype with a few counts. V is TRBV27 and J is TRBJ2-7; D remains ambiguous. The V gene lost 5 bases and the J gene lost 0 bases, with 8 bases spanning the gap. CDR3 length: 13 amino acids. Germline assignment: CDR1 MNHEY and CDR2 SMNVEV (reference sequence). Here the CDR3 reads CASSRQSSYEQYF. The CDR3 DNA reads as TGTGCCAGCAGTAGGCAGAGCTCCTACGAGCAGTACTTC.

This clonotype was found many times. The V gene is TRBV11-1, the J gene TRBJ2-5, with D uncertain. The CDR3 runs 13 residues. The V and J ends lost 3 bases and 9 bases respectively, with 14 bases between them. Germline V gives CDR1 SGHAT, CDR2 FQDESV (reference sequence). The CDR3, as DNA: TGTGCCAGCAGCTTCCAAGTTGACTGGTCCCAGTACTTC. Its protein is CASSFQVDWSQYF.

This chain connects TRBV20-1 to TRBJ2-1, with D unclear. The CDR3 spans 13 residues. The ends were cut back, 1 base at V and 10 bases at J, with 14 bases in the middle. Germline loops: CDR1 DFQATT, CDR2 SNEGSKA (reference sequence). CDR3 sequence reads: CSARGLEKVEQFF. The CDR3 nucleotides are TGCAGTGCTAGAGGGCTAGAGAAGGTCGAGCAGTTCTTC.

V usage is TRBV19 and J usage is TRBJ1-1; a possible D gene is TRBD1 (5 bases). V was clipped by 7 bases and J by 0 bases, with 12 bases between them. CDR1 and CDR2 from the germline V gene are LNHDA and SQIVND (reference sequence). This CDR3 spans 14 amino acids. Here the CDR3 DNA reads TGTGCCAGTACCCAAGGGGCTATGAACACTGAAGCTTTCTTT. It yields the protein CASTQGAMNTEAFF.

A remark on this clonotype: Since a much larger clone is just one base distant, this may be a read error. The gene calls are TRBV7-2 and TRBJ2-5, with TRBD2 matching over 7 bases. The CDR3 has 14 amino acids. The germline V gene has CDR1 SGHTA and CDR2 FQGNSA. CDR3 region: CASSLLAAQETHYF. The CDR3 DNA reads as TGTGCCAGCAGCTTACTAGCGGCGCAAGAGACCCATTACTTC.

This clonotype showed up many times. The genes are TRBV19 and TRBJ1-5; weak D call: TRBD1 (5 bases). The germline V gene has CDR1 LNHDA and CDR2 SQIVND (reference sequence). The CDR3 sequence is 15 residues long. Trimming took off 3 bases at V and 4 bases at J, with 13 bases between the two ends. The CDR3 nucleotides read TGTGCCAGTAGTATGACACAGGCGGGGAATCAGCCCCAGCATTTT. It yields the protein CASSMTQAGNQPQHF.

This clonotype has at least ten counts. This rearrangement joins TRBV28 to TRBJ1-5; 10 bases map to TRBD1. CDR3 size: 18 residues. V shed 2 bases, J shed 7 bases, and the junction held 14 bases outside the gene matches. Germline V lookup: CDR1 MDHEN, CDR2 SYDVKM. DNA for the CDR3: TGTGCCAGCAGTTTAACCACCGCGACAGGGGGCGGACTGCAGCCCCAGCATTTT. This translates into CASSLTTATGGGLQPQHF.

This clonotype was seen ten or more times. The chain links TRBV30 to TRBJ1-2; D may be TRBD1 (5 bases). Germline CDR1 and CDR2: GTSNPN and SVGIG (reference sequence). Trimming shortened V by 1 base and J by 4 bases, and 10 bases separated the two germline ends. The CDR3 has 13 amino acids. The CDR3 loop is CAWSAQGTYGYTF. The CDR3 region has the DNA TGTGCCTGGAGTGCTCAGGGTACCTATGGCTACACCTTC.

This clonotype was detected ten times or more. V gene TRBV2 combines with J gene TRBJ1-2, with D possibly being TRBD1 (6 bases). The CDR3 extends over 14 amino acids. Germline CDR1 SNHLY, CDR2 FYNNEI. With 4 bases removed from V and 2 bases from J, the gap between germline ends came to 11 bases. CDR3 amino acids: CASSGDKGNYGYTF. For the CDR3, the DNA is TGTGCCAGCAGTGGGGACAAAGGGAACTATGGCTACACCTTC.

The CDR3 nucleotides read TGCGCCAGCAGCGGGGAGCAGGGGGGGTTTCCCAAAAACATTCAGTACTTC. Translation gives CASSGEQGGFPKNIQYF. J is TRBJ2-4 and V is TRBV5-1; either TRBD1 or TRBD2 may fit D (7 bases each). This CDR3 comprises 17 residues. V dropped 4 bases and J dropped 2 bases, with 19 bases sitting between them. The germline V gene has CDR1 SGHRS and CDR2 YFSETQ.

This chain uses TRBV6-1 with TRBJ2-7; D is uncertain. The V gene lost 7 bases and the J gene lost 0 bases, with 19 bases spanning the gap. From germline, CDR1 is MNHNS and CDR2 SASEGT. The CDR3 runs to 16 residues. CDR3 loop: CASTPDQSRFSYEQYF. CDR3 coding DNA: TGTGCCAGCACCCCGGATCAGTCCAGGTTCTCCTACGAGCAGTACTTC.

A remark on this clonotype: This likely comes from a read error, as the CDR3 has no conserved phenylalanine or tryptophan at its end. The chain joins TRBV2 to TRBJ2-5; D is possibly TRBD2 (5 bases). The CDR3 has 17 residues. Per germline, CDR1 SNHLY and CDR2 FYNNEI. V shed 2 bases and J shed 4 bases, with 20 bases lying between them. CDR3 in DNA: TGTGCCAGCAGTGAATTGGTGACTACCTCCCCCGGAGAGACCCAGTACTCC. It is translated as CASSELVTTSPGETQYS.

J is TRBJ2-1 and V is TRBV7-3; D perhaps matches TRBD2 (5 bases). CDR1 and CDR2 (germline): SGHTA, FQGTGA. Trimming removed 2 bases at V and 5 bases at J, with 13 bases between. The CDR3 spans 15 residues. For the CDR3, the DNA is TGTGCCAGCAGCTTAGTAGGCGGGCTAAACAATGAGCAGTTCTTC. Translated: CASSLVGGLNNEQFF. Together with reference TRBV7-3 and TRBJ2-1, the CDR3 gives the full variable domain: GAGVSQTPSNKVTEKGKYVELRCDPISGHTALYWYRQSLGQGPEFLIYFQGTGAADDSGLPNDRFFAVRPEGSVSTLKIQRTERGDSAVYLCASSLVGGLNNEQFFGPGTRLTVL.

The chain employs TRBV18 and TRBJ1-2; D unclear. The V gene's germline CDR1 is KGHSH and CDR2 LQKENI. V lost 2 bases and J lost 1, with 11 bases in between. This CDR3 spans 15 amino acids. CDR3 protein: CASSPSDGFNYGYTF. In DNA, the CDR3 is TGTGCCAGCTCACCATCGGACGGCTTTAACTATGGCTACACCTTC.

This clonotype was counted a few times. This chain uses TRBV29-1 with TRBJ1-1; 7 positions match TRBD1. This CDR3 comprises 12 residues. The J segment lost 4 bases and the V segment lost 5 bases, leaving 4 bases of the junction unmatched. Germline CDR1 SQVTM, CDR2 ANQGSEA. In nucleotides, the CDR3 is TGCAGCGTTATCTGGACAGGCACTGAAGCTTTCTTT. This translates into CSVIWTGTEAFF.

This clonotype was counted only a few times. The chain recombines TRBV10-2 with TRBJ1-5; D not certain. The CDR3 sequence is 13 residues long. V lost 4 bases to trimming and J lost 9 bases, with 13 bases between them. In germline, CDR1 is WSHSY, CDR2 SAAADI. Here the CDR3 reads CASSVYTFRPQHF. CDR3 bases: TGCGCCAGCAGTGTCTATACGTTCCGGCCCCAGCATTTT.

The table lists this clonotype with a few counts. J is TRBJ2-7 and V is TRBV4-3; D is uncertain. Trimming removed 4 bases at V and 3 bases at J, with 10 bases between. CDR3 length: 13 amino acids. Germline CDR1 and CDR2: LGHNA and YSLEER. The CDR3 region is CASSPRANYEQYF. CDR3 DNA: TGCGCCAGCAGCCCAAGGGCTAACTACGAGCAGTACTTC.

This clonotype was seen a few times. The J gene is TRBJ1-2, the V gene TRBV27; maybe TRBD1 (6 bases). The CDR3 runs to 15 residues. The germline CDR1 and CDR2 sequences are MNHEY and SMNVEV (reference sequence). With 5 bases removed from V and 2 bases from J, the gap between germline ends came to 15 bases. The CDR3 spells CASSPQGRGNYGYTF. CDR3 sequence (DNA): TGTGCCAGCAGTCCACAGGGAAGGGGAAACTATGGCTACACCTTC.

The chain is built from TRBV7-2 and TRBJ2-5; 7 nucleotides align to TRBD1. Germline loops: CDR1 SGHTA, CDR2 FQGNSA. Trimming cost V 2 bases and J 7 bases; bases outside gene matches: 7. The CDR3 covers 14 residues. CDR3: CASSLSTGSGTQYF. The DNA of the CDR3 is TGTGCCAGCAGCTTATCGACAGGGTCGGGGACCCAGTACTTC.